This T cell receptor (beta chain) originates from a study of response to subunit inactivated influenza vaccine. Study observations and caveats: Authors suggested few new T cells are recruited by each seasonal influenza vaccination.

This clonotype has more than one count but fewer than ten. Its cognate antigen is unknown. TCRdb reprocessed the RT-PCR reads via MiXCR and lists one record per CDR3 protein. The repertoire holds over 650,000 distinct CDR3 sequences, roughly 18% seen once, with roughly 10% in the top ten. The CDR3 is 15 residues long. Unmatched junction bases numbered 9, after V lost 8 bases and J lost 3 bases. Specimen: PBMCs from blood, collected around 5 days after vaccination. The receptor comes from a man aged 50-59 years who received an inactivated influenza vaccine. The chain employs TRBV12-3 or TRBV12-4 and TRBJ2-1, with 8 bases aligning to TRBD1. The CDR3 coding sequence is TGTGCCAGCGCTGGGACAGGAACCATCTACAATGAGCAGTTCTTC. Translation gives CASAGTGTIYNEQFF.